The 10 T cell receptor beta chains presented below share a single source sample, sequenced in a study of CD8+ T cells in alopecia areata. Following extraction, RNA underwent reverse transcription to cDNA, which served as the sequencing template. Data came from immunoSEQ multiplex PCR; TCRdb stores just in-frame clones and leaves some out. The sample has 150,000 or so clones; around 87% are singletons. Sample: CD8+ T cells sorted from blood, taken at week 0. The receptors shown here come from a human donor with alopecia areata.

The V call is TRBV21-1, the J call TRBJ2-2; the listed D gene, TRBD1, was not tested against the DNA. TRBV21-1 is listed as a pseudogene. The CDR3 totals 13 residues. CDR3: CAGVTKNTGELFF. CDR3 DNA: TGTGCCGGCGTGACAAAGAACACCGGGGAGCTGTTTTTT.

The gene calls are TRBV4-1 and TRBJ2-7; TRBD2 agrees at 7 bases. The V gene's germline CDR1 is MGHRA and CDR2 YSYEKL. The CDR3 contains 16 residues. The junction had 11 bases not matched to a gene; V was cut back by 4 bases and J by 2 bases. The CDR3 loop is CASSPITASGPYEQYF. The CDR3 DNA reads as TGCGCCAGCAGCCCCATCACAGCTAGCGGACCCTACGAGCAGTACTTC.

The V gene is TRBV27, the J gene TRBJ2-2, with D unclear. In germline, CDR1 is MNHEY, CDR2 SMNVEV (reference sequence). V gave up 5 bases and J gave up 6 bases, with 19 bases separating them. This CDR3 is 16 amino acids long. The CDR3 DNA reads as TGTGCCAGCAGTATACCTTCTAGAGTGGCCGCCGGGGAGCTGTTTTTT. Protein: CASSIPSRVAAGELFF.

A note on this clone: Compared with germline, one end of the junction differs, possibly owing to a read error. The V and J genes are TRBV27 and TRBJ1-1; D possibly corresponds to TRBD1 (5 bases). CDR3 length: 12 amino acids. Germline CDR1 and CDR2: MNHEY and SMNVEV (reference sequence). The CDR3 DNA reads TGTGCCAGCAGTCCCCTTGGGGCTGACGCTTTCTTT. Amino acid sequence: CASSPLGADAFF.

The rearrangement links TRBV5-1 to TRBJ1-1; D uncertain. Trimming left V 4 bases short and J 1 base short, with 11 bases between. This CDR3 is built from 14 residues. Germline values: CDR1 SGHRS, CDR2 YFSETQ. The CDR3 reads CASSPGSQNTEAFF. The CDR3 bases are TGCGCCAGCAGCCCTGGGTCACAGAACACTGAAGCTTTCTTT. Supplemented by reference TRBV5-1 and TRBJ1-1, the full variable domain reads KAGVTQTPRYLIKTRGQQVTLSCSPISGHRSVSWYQQTPGQGLQFLFEYFSETQRNKGNFPGRFSGRQFSNSRSEMNVSTLELGDSALYLCASSPGSQNTEAFFGQGTRLTVV.

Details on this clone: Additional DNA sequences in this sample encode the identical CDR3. The CDR3 nucleotides read TGTGCCAGCAGCGTCGGGGGGCCCTCCTACGAGCAGTACTTC. Residues: CASSVGGPSYEQYF. V usage is TRBV9 and J usage is TRBJ2-7, with D perhaps matching TRBD2 (7 bases). V was cut by 2 bases and J by 0 bases, with 9 bases left in between. This CDR3 comprises 14 residues. Germline CDR1 is SGDLS and CDR2 is YYNGEE. Filled out from reference TRBV9 and TRBJ2-7, the complete variable domain reads DSGVTQTPKHLITATGQRVTLRCSPRSGDLSVYWYQQSLDQGLQFLIQYYNGEERAKGNILERFSAQQFPDLHSELNLSSLELGDSALYFCASSVGGPSYEQYFGPGTRLTVT.

Here the CDR3 reads CASSLRSDTQYF. CDR3 sequence (DNA): TGTGCCAGCAGTTTAAGGTCAGATACGCAGTATTTT. The rearrangement uses TRBV27 and TRBJ2-3; D not resolved. Germline CDR1 is MNHEY and CDR2 is SMNVEV (reference sequence). Trimming shortened V by 2 bases and J by 4 bases, and 4 bases separated the two germline ends. The CDR3 spans 12 residues.

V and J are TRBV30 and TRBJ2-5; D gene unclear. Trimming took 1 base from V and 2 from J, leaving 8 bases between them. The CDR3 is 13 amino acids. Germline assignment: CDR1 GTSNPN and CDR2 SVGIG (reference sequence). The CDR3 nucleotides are TGTGCCTGGAGTGACGGCGGACAAGAGACCCAGTACTTC. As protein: CAWSDGGQETQYF.

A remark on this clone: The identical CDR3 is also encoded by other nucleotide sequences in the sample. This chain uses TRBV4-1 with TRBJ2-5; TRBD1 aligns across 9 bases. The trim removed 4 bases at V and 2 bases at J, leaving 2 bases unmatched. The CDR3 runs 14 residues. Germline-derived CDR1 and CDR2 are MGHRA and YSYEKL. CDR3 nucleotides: TGCGCCAGCAGCCTAGGACAGGGGCAAGAGACCCAGTACTTC. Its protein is CASSLGQGQETQYF.

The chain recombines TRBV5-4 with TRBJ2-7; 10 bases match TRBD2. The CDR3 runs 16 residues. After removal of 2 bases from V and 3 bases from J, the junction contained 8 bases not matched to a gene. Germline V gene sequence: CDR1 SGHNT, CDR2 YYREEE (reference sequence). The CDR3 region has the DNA TGTGCCAGCAGCTTTAAGAGCGGGGGGGTAAGCTACGAGCAGTACTTC. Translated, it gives CASSFKSGGVSYEQYF.